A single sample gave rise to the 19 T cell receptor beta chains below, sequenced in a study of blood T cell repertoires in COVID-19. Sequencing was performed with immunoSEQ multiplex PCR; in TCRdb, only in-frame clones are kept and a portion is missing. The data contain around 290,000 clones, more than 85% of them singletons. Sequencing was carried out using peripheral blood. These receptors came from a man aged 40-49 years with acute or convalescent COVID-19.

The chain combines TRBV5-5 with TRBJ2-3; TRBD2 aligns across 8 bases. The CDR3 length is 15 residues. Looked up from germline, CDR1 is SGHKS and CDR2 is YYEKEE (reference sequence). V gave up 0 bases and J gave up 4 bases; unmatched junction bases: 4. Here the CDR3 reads CASSLAATSADTQYF. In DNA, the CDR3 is TGTGCCAGCAGCTTGGCCGCGACTAGCGCAGATACGCAGTATTTT.

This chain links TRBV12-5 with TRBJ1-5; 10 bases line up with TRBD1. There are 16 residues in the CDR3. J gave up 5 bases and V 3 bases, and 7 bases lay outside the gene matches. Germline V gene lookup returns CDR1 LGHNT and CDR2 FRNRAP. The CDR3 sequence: CASGFGQGGGYQPQHF. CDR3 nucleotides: TGTGCTAGTGGTTTTGGACAGGGGGGTGGGTATCAGCCCCAGCATTTT.

The chain's CDR3 is CASIWTGGTGELFF. CDR3 nucleotide sequence: TGTGCCAGCATCTGGACAGGGGGCACCGGGGAGCTGTTTTTT. V and J are TRBV6-5 and TRBJ2-2; 10 bases align to TRBD1. In germline, CDR1 is MNHEY, CDR2 SVGAGI. The CDR3 sequence is 14 residues long. J lost 4 bases, V lost 7 bases, and 3 bases had no gene match.

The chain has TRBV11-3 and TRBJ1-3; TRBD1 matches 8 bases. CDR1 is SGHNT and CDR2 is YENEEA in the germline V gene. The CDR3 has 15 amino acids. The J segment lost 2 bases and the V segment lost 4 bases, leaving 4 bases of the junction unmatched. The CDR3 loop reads CASSSDRDPGNTIYF. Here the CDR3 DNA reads TGTGCCAGCAGCTCGGACAGGGATCCTGGAAACACCATATATTTT.

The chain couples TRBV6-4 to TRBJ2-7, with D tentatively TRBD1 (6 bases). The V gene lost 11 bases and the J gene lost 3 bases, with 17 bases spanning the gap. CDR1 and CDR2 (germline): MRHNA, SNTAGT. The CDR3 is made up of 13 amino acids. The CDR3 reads CAGAGQGHYEQYF. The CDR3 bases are TGTGCCGGTGCAGGCCAGGGGCACTACGAGCAGTACTTC.

DNA for the CDR3: TGTGCCAGCAGCTTAGAAGGGAGTAGGGCCAATGAGCAGTTCTTC. It translates to CASSLEGSRANEQFF. V gene TRBV11-2 combines with J gene TRBJ2-1, with a possible D match to TRBD2 (5 bases). In germline, CDR1 is SGHAT, CDR2 FQNNGV. There are 15 residues in the CDR3. V was cut by 0 bases and J by 6 bases, with 12 bases left in between.

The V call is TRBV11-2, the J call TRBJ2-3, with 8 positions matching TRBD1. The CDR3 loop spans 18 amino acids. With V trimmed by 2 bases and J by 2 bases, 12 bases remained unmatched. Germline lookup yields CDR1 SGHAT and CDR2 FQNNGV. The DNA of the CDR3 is TGTGCCAGCAGCTTAAGACCGGGACAGGCCCGCGACACAGATACGCAGTATTTT. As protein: CASSLRPGQARDTDTQYF.

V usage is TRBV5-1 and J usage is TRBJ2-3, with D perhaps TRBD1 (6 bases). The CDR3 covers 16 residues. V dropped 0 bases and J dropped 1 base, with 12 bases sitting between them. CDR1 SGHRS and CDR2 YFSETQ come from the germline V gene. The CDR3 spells CASSLVGGWGTDTQYF. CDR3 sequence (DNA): TGCGCCAGCAGCTTGGTAGGGGGATGGGGCACAGATACGCAGTATTTT.

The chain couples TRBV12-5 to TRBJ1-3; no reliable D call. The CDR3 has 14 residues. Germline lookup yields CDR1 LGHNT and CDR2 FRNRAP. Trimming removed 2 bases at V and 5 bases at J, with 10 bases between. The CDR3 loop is CASGLISGRNTIYF. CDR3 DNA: TGTGCTAGTGGTTTGATTTCAGGCCGAAACACCATATATTTT.

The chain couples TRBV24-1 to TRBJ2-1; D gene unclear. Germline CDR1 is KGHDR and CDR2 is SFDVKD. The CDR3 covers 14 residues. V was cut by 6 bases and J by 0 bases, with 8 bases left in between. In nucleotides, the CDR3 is TGTGCCACCAGTTCTCGGTACTCCTACAATGAGCAGTTCTTC. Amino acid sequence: CATSSRYSYNEQFF.

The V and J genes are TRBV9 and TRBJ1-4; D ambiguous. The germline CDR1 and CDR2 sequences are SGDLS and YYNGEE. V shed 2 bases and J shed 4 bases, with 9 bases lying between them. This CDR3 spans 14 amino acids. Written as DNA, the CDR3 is TGTGCCAGCAGCGTCGGACTCCTTAATGAAAAACTGTTTTTT. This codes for CASSVGLLNEKLFF.

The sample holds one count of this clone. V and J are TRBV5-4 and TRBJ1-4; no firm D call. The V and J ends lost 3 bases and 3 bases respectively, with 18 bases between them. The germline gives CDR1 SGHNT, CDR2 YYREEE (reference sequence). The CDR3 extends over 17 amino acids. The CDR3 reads CASSWTGSGRANEKLFF. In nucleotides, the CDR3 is TGTGCCAGCAGCTGGACGGGGAGTGGCCGTGCTAATGAAAAACTGTTTTTT.

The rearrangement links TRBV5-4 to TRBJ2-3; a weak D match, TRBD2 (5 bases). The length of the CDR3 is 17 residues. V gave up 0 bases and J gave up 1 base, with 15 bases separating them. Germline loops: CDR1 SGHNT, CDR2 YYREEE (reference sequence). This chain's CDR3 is CASSLASGGLGTDTQYF. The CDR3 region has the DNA TGTGCCAGCAGCTTGGCAAGTGGAGGATTGGGCACAGATACGCAGTATTTT.

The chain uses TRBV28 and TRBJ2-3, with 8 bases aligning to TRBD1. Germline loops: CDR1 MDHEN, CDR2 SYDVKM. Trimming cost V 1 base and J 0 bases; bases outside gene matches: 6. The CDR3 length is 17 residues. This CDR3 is CASSLLPGQESTDTQYF. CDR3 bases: TGTGCCAGCAGTTTATTGCCGGGACAGGAAAGCACAGATACGCAGTATTTT.

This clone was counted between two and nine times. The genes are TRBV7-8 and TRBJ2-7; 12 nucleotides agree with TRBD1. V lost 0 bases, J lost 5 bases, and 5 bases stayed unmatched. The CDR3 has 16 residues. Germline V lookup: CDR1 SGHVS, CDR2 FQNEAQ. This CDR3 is CASSLARWDRGHEQYF. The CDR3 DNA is TGTGCCAGCAGCTTAGCGAGGTGGGACAGGGGGCACGAGCAGTACTTC.

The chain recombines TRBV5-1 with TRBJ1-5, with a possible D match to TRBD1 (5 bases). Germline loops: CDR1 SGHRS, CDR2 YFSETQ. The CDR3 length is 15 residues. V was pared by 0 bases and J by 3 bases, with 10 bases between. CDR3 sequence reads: CASSLEGANNQPQHF. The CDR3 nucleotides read TGCGCCAGCAGCTTGGAAGGGGCCAACAATCAGCCCCAGCATTTT.

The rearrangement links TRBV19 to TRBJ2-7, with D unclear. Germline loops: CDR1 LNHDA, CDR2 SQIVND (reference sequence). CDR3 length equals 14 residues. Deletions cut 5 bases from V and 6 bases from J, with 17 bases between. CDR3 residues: CASSSQSPRREQYF. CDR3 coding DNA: TGTGCCAGTAGTTCCCAGTCTCCACGTCGCGAGCAGTACTTC.

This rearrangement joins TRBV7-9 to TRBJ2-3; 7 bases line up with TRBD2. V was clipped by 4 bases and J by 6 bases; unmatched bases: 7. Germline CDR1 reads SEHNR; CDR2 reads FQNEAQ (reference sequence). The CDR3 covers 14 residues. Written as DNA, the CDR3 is TGTGCCAGCAGCTCGGGGGGAATGAGGGATACGCAGTATTTT. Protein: CASSSGGMRDTQYF.

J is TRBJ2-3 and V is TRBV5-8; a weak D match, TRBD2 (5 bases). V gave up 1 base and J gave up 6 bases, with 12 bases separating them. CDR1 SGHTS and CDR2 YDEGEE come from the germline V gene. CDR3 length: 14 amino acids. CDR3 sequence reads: CASSLPDWMDTQYF. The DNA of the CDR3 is TGTGCCAGCAGCTTGCCGGACTGGATGGATACGCAGTATTTT.